The rows below give T cell receptor beta chains drawn from one sample of a study of OX40 agonist ivuxolimab in advanced cancers. Produced via immunoSEQ multiplex PCR; TCRdb's table is partial and in-frame only. Of about 50,000 clones in the sample, 70% to 85% were seen once. Sequences were derived from CD4+ or CD8+ T cells sorted from blood, sampled in a trial of the OX40 agonist ivuxolimab. The receptors here all came from an adult with an advanced solid tumor such as melanoma, head and neck, liver or kidney cancer. Each CDR3 is given with its conserved first and last residue. A D gene is named only where the DNA matches it firmly. Clone sizes are given selectively: once, few, many, or a class where the clone is expanded.

TRBV2,TRBD1,few,14,TRBJ1-1,CASVGQGARTEAFF,TGTGCCAGCGTTGGACAGGGGGCAAGGACTGAAGCTTTCTTT
TRBV10-3,-,-,13,TRBJ1-5,CAISLSSNQPQHF,TGTGCCATCAGCCTGAGTAGCAATCAGCCCCAGCATTTT
TRBV6-5,-,-,14,TRBJ2-3,CASSYTGRGDTQYF,TGTGCCAGCAGTTACACTGGACGGGGAGATACGCAGTATTTT
TRBV27,-,-,12,TRBJ2-7,CASSFHAGTLHF,TGTGCCAGCAGTTTCCACGCCGGGACATTACACTTC
TRBV2,TRBD1,-,13,TRBJ2-7,CASSRQGRDEQYF,TGTGCCAGCAGTCGACAGGGAAGAGACGAGCAGTACTTC
TRBV6-5,-,-,13,TRBJ1-1,CASKEGQGTEAFF,TGTGCCAGCAAAGAGGGGCAAGGTACTGAAGCTTTCTTT
TRBV5-1,-,-,11,TRBJ2-5,CASSLKETQYF,TGCGCCAGCAGCTTGAAAGAGACCCAGTACTTC
TRBV10-3,TRBD1,-,14,TRBJ2-7,CATGTGGLRREQYF,TGTGCCACCGGGACAGGGGGCTTAAGGAGGGAGCAGTACTTC
TRBV4-2,-,-,11,TRBJ1-2,CASSLRGGYTF,TGTGCCAGCAGCTTACGCGGTGGCTACACCTTC
TRBV6-5,-,-,12,TRBJ1-2,CASSFRTGGYTF,TGTGCCAGCAGTTTTAGGACGGGTGGCTACACCTTC
TRBV7-2,-,-,14,TRBJ2-7,CASSRGILTYEQYF,TGTGCCAGCAGCCGCGGGATACTCACCTACGAGCAGTACTTC
TRBV4-1,-,-,13,TRBJ1-1,CASSQVWGAEAFF,TGCGCCAGCAGCCAAGTTTGGGGGGCTGAAGCTTTCTTT
TRBV6-6,TRBD1,-,15,TRBJ1-5,CASSSGTGWFQPQHF,TGTGCCAGCAGTTCCGGGACAGGGTGGTTTCAGCCCCAGCATTTT
TRBV7-8,-,few,13,TRBJ1-3,CASSPGTLLPADF,TGTGCCAGCAGCCCCGGGACCCTCCTCCCGGCAGATTTT
TRBV6-4,-,-,16,TRBJ1-1,CASSDYPAGCPDEAFF,TGTGCCAGCAGTGACTATCCGGCTGGGTGTCCGGATGAAGCTTTCTTT
TRBV19,-,-,15,TRBJ2-1,CASSIPKGTGNEQFF,TGTGCCAGTAGTATCCCCAAGGGGACGGGCAATGAGCAGTTCTTC
TRBV6-1,TRBD1,-,14,TRBJ2-7,CASKRQGVPYEQYF,TGTGCCAGCAAAAGACAGGGGGTCCCCTACGAGCAGTACTTC
TRBV6-6,TRBD1,-,15,TRBJ2-3,CASRYPGQGADTQYF,TGTGCCAGCAGGTACCCGGGACAGGGGGCAGATACGCAGTATTTT
TRBV19,-,-,12,TRBJ2-2,CASSIGRGELFF,TGTGCCAGTAGTATAGGCCGTGGGGAGCTGTTTTTT
TRBV7-9,TRBD1,-,14,TRBJ1-1,CASSFDRENTEAFF,TGTGCCAGCAGCTTTGACAGGGAGAACACTGAAGCTTTCTTT
TRBV18,-,-,17,TRBJ1-2,CASSPRAALRSTDGYTF,TGTGCCAGCTCACCAAGGGCGGCTCTAAGGTCGACCGACGGCTACACCTTC
TRBV5-1,TRBD1,-,17,TRBJ1-5,CASSLGSGTGGNQPQHF,TGCGCCAGCAGCTTGGGGTCGGGGACAGGGGGAAATCAGCCCCAGCATTTT
TRBV5-1,-,-,17,TRBJ1-5,CASSLDGGSNSNQPQHF,TGCGCCAGCAGCTTGGACGGAGGTAGCAATAGCAATCAGCCCCAGCATTTT
TRBV10-2,-,-,16,TRBJ2-7,CASRALTGGDSYEQYF,TGCGCCAGCAGGGCGCTTACCGGCGGGGACTCCTACGAGCAGTACTTC
TRBV12-5,TRBD1,-,14,TRBJ2-1,CASGLGGQAGEQFF,TGTGCTAGTGGTTTGGGGGGACAGGCTGGTGAGCAGTTCTTC
TRBV11-3,-,-,16,TRBJ2-2,CASSFSQHKGTGELFF,TGTGCCAGCAGCTTTTCCCAACATAAGGGCACCGGGGAGCTGTTTTTT